This T cell receptor beta chain comes out of a study of blood T cell repertoires in COVID-19. The overall study: The origin of the acute and convalescent COVID-19 samples was the United States, Italy and Spain. From T cells, B-cell-depleted T cells, or PBMCs came the material, which was cDNA or gDNA.

This CDR3 contains 14 residues. V trimming: 4 bases; J trimming: 4 bases; junction bases outside the gene matches: 7. Germline V gives CDR1 SGHDT, CDR2 YYEEEE. Study processing details: Estimated nucleated cell counts came from reference gene primer amplification. The data were produced by immunoSEQ multiplex PCR, yet TCRdb's version contains in-frame clones alone and is incomplete. V, J and clone size reflect that table, while D and trimming were determined from the DNA. The sample contains 200,000 to 250,000 clones, around four fifths of which appear only once. Sequences were obtained from peripheral blood. This TCR was sampled from a woman between 70 and 85 years old with active or convalescent COVID-19. The chain uses TRBV5-6 and TRBJ1-2, with 7 bases that match TRBD1. The CDR3 DNA reads as TGTGCCAGCAGCGACCTGACAGGGAGCTATGGCTACACCTTC. Translating gives CASSDLTGSYGYTF. The full variable domain, in which reference TRBV5-6 and TRBJ1-2 provide the parts outside the CDR3, is DAGVTQSPTHLIKTRGQQVTLRCSPKSGHDTVSWYQQALGQGPQFIFQYYEEEERQRGNFPDRFSGHQFPNYSSELNVNALLLGDSALYLCASSDLTGSYGYTFGSGTRLTVV.